Each of the 18 T cell receptor beta chains below was sequenced from the same sample in a study of T-cell memory formation after mild COVID-19. One entry per CDR3 protein, called by TCRdb with MiXCR from the 5' RACE reads. The table records around 450,000 distinct CDR3 sequences, 20% of them present only once. The sequencing input was PBMCs or a T cell subset sorted from them (not recorded which). The receptor source for this set is an adult woman who had mild COVID-19 (a few samples of this study predate the infection). Cell type and time point are not known.

This clonotype was recorded many times. The chain links TRBV5-1 to TRBJ1-2, with D tentatively TRBD1 (5 bases). The length of the CDR3 is 13 residues. Trimming shortened V by 2 bases and J by 8 bases, and 13 bases separated the two germline ends. Germline V gene sequence: CDR1 SGHRS, CDR2 YFSETQ. CDR3 in amino acids: CASSLGQGSGYTF. The CDR3 nucleotides read TGCGCCAGCAGCTTAGGGCAGGGTTCGGGCTACACCTTC. Complete variable domain (other parts from reference TRBV5-1 and TRBJ1-2): KAGVTQTPRYLIKTRGQQVTLSCSPISGHRSVSWYQQTPGQGLQFLFEYFSETQRNKGNFPGRFSGRQFSNSRSEMNVSTLELGDSALYLCASSLGQGSGYTFGSGTRLTVV.

This clonotype has a handful of counts. The chain has TRBV15 and TRBJ2-7; 8 positions agree with TRBD1. This CDR3 is 16 amino acids long. The germline gives CDR1 LNHNV, CDR2 YYDKDF (reference sequence). With 2 bases clipped from V and 2 bases from J, the junction kept 8 bases outside the gene matches. CDR3 region: CATSRKTGTGPYEQYF. CDR3 sequence (DNA): TGTGCCACCAGCAGAAAAACCGGGACAGGTCCCTACGAGCAGTACTTC.

This clonotype was seen only once. The chain joins TRBV14 to TRBJ2-1, with 11 positions matching TRBD2. Trimming cost V 5 bases and J 5 bases; bases outside gene matches: 8. Per the germline V gene, CDR1 is SGHDN and CDR2 is FVKESK. This CDR3 region has 16 residues. The CDR3 DNA is TGTGCCAGCAGCGTAGCGGGAGGGCCTTTGGACAATGAGCAGTTCTTC. Amino acids: CASSVAGGPLDNEQFF.

CDR3 loop: CASSQDTPGFQPQHF. The CDR3 DNA sequence: TGCGCCAGCAGCCAAGATACTCCAGGGTTTCAGCCCCAGCATTTT. The V and J genes are TRBV4-1 and TRBJ1-5, with TRBD1 as a possible D gene (5 bases). The germline CDR1 and CDR2 sequences are MGHRA and YSYEKL. Trimming cost V 0 bases and J 6 bases, with 12 bases left between them. This CDR3 spans 15 amino acids.

This clonotype was seen only a few times. V and J are TRBV20-1 and TRBJ2-5; 11 positions match TRBD2. The CDR3 is made up of 18 amino acids. Trimming removed 3 bases from V and 1 base from J; junction bases left unmatched: 13. Per the germline V gene, CDR1 is DFQATT and CDR2 is SNEGSKA (reference sequence). The CDR3 reads CSARVLRASGGPQETQYF. For the CDR3, the DNA is TGCAGTGCTAGGGTCCTTCGGGCTAGCGGGGGGCCCCAAGAGACCCAGTACTTC.

This clonotype was observed a few times. V and J are TRBV7-2 and TRBJ1-4; D not resolved. The V end was cut by 2 bases, the J end by 3 bases, with 13 bases between. Germline CDR1 SGHTA, CDR2 FQGNSA. This CDR3 spans 16 amino acids. CDR3 DNA sequence: TGTGCCAGCAGCTTACGGGCGGGGAGCCCTAATGAAAAACTGTTTTTT. It is translated as CASSLRAGSPNEKLFF.

This clonotype was seen only a few times. This chain links TRBV7-9 with TRBJ1-4; D is perhaps TRBD1 (5 bases). The V end was cut by 1 base, the J end by 4 bases, with 7 bases between. CDR3 length: 14 amino acids. Germline V gene lookup returns CDR1 SEHNR and CDR2 FQNEAQ (reference sequence). CDR3 nucleotide sequence: TGTGCCAGCAGCTTAGACAGGTTTAATGAAAAACTGTTTTTT. It yields the protein CASSLDRFNEKLFF.

The chain couples TRBV12-3 or TRBV12-4 to TRBJ1-2; unclear D gene. The V end lost 3 bases, the J end lost 8 bases, and 7 bases lay between the germline ends. There are 11 residues in the CDR3. The CDR3 DNA follows: TGTGCCAGCAGTTTTGGGTTGGGCTACACCTTC. Translated: CASSFGLGYTF.

This chain links TRBV21-1 with TRBJ1-1. TRBV21-1 is shown as a pseudogene. CDR3 size: 13 residues. CDR3 sequence (DNA): TGTGCCAGCAGCAAAGCGCTTTGGGGTGAAGCTTTCTTT. Protein: CASSKALWGEAFF.

The table lists this clonotype with a few counts. V is TRBV12-3 or TRBV12-4 and J is TRBJ2-2; D not certain. Trimming took off 8 bases at V and 6 bases at J, with 13 bases between the two ends. This CDR3 has 13 residues. The CDR3 DNA reads as TGTGCCAGCGAAGACCGGAATGCCGGGGAGCTGTTTTTT. Residues: CASEDRNAGELFF.

This clonotype has a handful of counts. The rearrangement joins TRBV5-1 to TRBJ1-2; 9 nucleotides align to TRBD1. The V and J ends lost 3 bases and 5 bases, in that order; junction bases with no gene match: 5. CDR3 length: 14 residues. CDR1 and CDR2 (germline): SGHRS, YFSETQ. The CDR3 DNA sequence: TGCGCCAGCAGCTCAACGACAGGGGGGTATGGCTACACCTTC. Translating gives CASSSTTGGYGYTF.

V gene TRBV29-1 combines with J gene TRBJ2-2; D perhaps matches TRBD1 (6 bases). The V gene's germline CDR1 is SQVTM and CDR2 ANQGSEA. The CDR3 runs to 14 residues. V lost 5 bases and J 0 bases, leaving 10 bases between the germline ends. DNA of the CDR3: TGCAGCGTTACCGACAGGACGAACACCGGGGAGCTGTTTTTT. This gives the protein CSVTDRTNTGELFF.

This clonotype was observed a handful of times. The rearrangement joins TRBV5-1 to TRBJ1-6; D is possibly TRBD1 (5 bases). This CDR3 contains 15 residues. Germline CDR1 and CDR2: SGHRS and YFSETQ. With 1 base removed from V and 4 bases from J, the gap between germline ends came to 9 bases. The DNA for the CDR3 is TGCGCCAGCAGCTTGCGGGGCCTGTATAATTCACCCCTCCACTTT. Residues: CASSLRGLYNSPLHF.

A few counts support this clonotype. The CDR3 sequence is CSAQRETQYF. The CDR3 coding sequence is TGCAGCGCCCAGCGGGAGACGCAGTATTTT. This chain joins TRBV29-1 and TRBJ2-3; TRBD2 matches 8 bases. This CDR3 has 10 amino acids. In germline, CDR1 is SQVTM, CDR2 ANQGSEA. V lost 7 bases and J lost 9; bases outside the gene matches: 3.

Only a few counts were recorded for this clonotype. J is TRBJ1-1 and V is TRBV7-2; TRBD1 agrees at 7 bases. The CDR3 is made up of 16 amino acids. The junction had 10 bases not matched to a gene; V was cut back by 2 bases and J by 4 bases. Germline V gene sequence: CDR1 SGHTA, CDR2 FQGNSA. The CDR3 is CASSLNVAGGSTEAFF. The CDR3 region has the DNA TGTGCCAGCAGCTTAAACGTCGCAGGGGGGAGCACTGAAGCTTTCTTT.

The chain employs TRBV11-3 and TRBJ2-7; 8 bases match TRBD1. Germline V gene lookup returns CDR1 SGHNT and CDR2 YENEEA. Trimming at V came to 1 base and at J to 3 bases, leaving 5 bases not matched to a gene. The CDR3 is 15 amino acids. The CDR3 region has the DNA TGTGCCAGCAGCTTAGGGACAGGGTCCTTCTACGAGCAGTACTTC. It codes for CASSLGTGSFYEQYF.

This clonotype turned up a few times. The rearrangement joins TRBV27 to TRBJ2-2, with D possibly matching TRBD2 (5 bases). This CDR3 comprises 14 residues. Germline CDR1 and CDR2: MNHEY and SMNVEV (reference sequence). With 3 bases removed from V and 5 bases from J, the gap between germline ends came to 10 bases. CDR3 DNA sequence: TGTGCCAGCAGTTTGGGTCGGGGTACCGGGGAGCTGTTTTTT. Its translation is CASSLGRGTGELFF.

This chain connects TRBV24-1 to TRBJ2-3; 7 bases fit TRBD2. The ends lost 4 bases at V and 6 bases at J; junction bases unmatched: 9. Germline assignment: CDR1 KGHDR and CDR2 SFDVKD. This CDR3 has 15 residues. The CDR3 region is CATSETGRMADTQYF. Written as DNA, the CDR3 is TGTGCCACCAGTGAAACCGGGAGGATGGCGGATACGCAGTATTTT.